This passage covers 10 T cell receptor beta chains from one sample sequenced in a study of blood T cell repertoires in COVID-19. Assay used: immunoSEQ multiplex PCR; TCRdb lists only in-frame clones, some missing. The top ten hold roughly 1.6% of the sample, which has about 410,000 clones, about 91% seen once. Sequencing was done on a sample of peripheral blood. The source is a woman between 35 and 50 years old with COVID-19, enrolled during active disease.

The chain links TRBV7-2 to TRBJ2-5, with TRBD2 as a possible D gene (6 bases). The ends were cut back, 5 bases at V and 5 bases at J, with 18 bases in the middle. The CDR3 consists of 15 residues. Germline V gives CDR1 SGHTA, CDR2 FQGNSA. For the CDR3, the DNA is TGTGCCAGCAGCCTTCAGAGGGGCGCGGGGGAGACCCAGTACTTC. This translates into CASSLQRGAGETQYF.

The V gene is TRBV7-2, the J gene TRBJ2-4, with a possible D match to TRBD2 (5 bases). The germline V and J ends were trimmed by 5 bases and 1 base, with 12 bases remaining between them. The germline V gene encodes CDR1 SGHTA and CDR2 FQGNSA. The CDR3 has 15 amino acids. The chain's CDR3 is CASSRGTAAKNIQYF. The CDR3 DNA is TGTGCCAGCAGCCGGGGTACGGCGGCCAAAAACATTCAGTACTTC.

The J gene is TRBJ2-7, the V gene TRBV7-2; D gene unclear. This CDR3 comprises 16 residues. The V gene lost 2 bases and the J gene lost 3 bases, with 17 bases spanning the gap. Germline CDR1 and CDR2: SGHTA and FQGNSA. The DNA for the CDR3 is TGTGCCAGCAGCTTAAAACCTGCAGACTCCAACTACGAGCAGTACTTC. Amino acids: CASSLKPADSNYEQYF.

This clone was found once. The V and J genes are TRBV28 and TRBJ2-7, with 7 positions matching TRBD1. With 4 bases clipped from V and 4 bases from J, the junction kept 16 bases outside the gene matches. The CDR3 totals 17 residues. The germline V gene has CDR1 MDHEN and CDR2 SYDVKM. CDR3 sequence reads: CASSSPPDRPGGYEQYF. CDR3 DNA: TGTGCCAGCAGTTCCCCCCCGGACAGGCCAGGAGGTTACGAGCAGTACTTC.

This chain connects TRBV28 to TRBJ2-7; D is ambiguous. Deletions cut 2 bases from V and 4 bases from J, with 12 bases between. Per the germline V gene, CDR1 is MDHEN and CDR2 is SYDVKM. The CDR3 contains 14 residues. The CDR3: CASSLDQVVYEQYF. The CDR3 DNA reads TGTGCCAGCAGTTTAGACCAGGTGGTATACGAGCAGTACTTC.

This clone was seen only once. The V call is TRBV9, the J call TRBJ2-7; D possibly corresponds to TRBD2 (6 bases). This CDR3 is built from 14 residues. Germline lookup yields CDR1 SGDLS and CDR2 YYNGEE. V was cut by 0 bases and J by 5 bases, with 12 bases left in between. CDR3 sequence reads: CASSVVGGHNEQYF. CDR3 nucleotide sequence: TGTGCCAGCAGCGTAGTGGGAGGACACAACGAGCAGTACTTC.

The rearrangement links TRBV14 to TRBJ2-3; the match to TRBD2 covers 10 bases. CDR3 length: 15 residues. The junction had 4 bases not matched to a gene; V was cut back by 3 bases and J by 4 bases. The germline V gene encodes CDR1 SGHDN and CDR2 FVKESK. The CDR3 is CASSQTSGLADTQYF. CDR3 bases: TGTGCCAGCAGCCAGACTAGCGGGCTCGCAGATACGCAGTATTTT. The variable domain in full, completed from reference TRBV14 and TRBJ2-3, reads EAGVTQFPSHSVIEKGQTVTLRCDPISGHDNLYWYRRVMGKEIKFLLHFVKESKQDESGMPNNRFLAERTGGTYSTLKVQPAELEDSGVYFCASSQTSGLADTQYFGPGTRLTVL.

This chain joins TRBV2 and TRBJ1-1; 9 nucleotides line up with TRBD1. The CDR3 runs to 14 residues. The germline V gene encodes CDR1 SNHLY and CDR2 FYNNEI. V trimming: 7 bases; J trimming: 5 bases; junction bases outside the gene matches: 8. CDR3 sequence (DNA): TGTGCCAGCATCTCAGGACAGGGGAGGACTGAAGCTTTCTTT. This encodes CASISGQGRTEAFF.

This clone was seen only once. A much larger clonotype is one base distant, so this may be a read error. This same CDR3 is encoded by further DNA sequences in the sample. The chain has TRBV6-4 and TRBJ2-3, with 8 bases lining up with TRBD1. Germline CDR1 reads MRHNA; CDR2 reads SNTAGT. With 3 bases clipped from V and 1 base from J, the junction kept 0 bases outside the gene matches. The CDR3 is made up of 14 amino acids. Here the CDR3 reads CASSETGGTDTQYF. CDR3 DNA: TGTGCCAGCAGTGAGACAGGGGGCACAGATACGCAGTATTTT.

The V and J genes are TRBV19 and TRBJ1-6; D is unresolved. The CDR3 sequence is 17 residues long. Trimming took off 4 bases at V and 7 bases at J, with 20 bases between the two ends. The germline V gene has CDR1 LNHDA and CDR2 SQIVND (reference sequence). As DNA, the CDR3 is TGTGCCAGTAGTAACCTCTATACGGGTCAGAGGAATTCACCCCTCCACTTT. It specifies CASSNLYTGQRNSPLHF.